The 30 T cell receptor beta chains listed next were all sequenced from one sample in a study of blood T cell repertoires in COVID-19. Produced via immunoSEQ multiplex PCR; TCRdb's table is partial and in-frame only. The table includes around 140,000 clones, more than 75% detected once. Sequenced sample: peripheral blood. Receptor source: a woman in her 70s with COVID-19, enrolled during active disease.

The table lists this clone with a few counts. V usage is TRBV18 and J usage is TRBJ2-1; no reliable D call. With 3 bases removed from V and 5 bases from J, the gap between germline ends came to 11 bases. The germline gives CDR1 KGHSH, CDR2 LQKENI. The CDR3 totals 14 residues. The CDR3 region is CASSPGSGNNEQFF. The CDR3, as DNA: TGTGCCAGCTCACCCGGGTCCGGAAACAATGAGCAGTTCTTC.

The CDR3 DNA sequence: TGTGCCAGCGGGAGAACCGAGACCCAGTACTTC. This gives the protein CASGRTETQYF. V and J are TRBV12-3 or TRBV12-4 and TRBJ2-5; tentatively, D is TRBD2 (5 bases). Deletions cut 8 bases from V and 5 bases from J, with 9 bases between. This CDR3 region has 11 residues.

J is TRBJ1-4 and V is TRBV18; possible D gene TRBD1, 6 bases. Trimming cost V 5 bases and J 4 bases, with 14 bases left between them. The CDR3 runs 15 residues. Germline-derived CDR1 and CDR2 are KGHSH and LQKENI. The DNA for the CDR3 is TGTGCCAGCTCAACCACCCGACAGGATAATGAAAAACTGTTTTTT. Residues: CASSTTRQDNEKLFF.

The rearrangement links TRBV19 to TRBJ2-7, with 7 positions matching TRBD1. The ends lost 5 bases at V and 1 base at J; junction bases unmatched: 14. In germline, CDR1 is LNHDA, CDR2 SQIVND (reference sequence). The CDR3 totals 17 residues. For the CDR3, the DNA is TGTGCCAGTAGTTCCCACACGACAGGGACAGTGTCCTACGAGCAGTACTTC. Protein product: CASSSHTTGTVSYEQYF.

The J gene is TRBJ2-7, the V gene TRBV18, with 9 bases that match TRBD1. Germline loops: CDR1 KGHSH, CDR2 LQKENI. After removal of 0 bases from V and 6 bases from J, the junction contained 3 bases not matched to a gene. The CDR3 extends over 14 amino acids. CDR3 region: CASSPPGTGSEQYF. The CDR3 DNA reads as TGTGCCAGCTCACCACCCGGGACAGGGAGCGAGCAGTACTTC.

The chain couples TRBV29-1 to TRBJ1-2; TRBD1 matches 7 bases. This CDR3 contains 14 residues. CDR1 and CDR2 from the germline V gene are SQVTM and ANQGSEA. J gave up 0 bases and V 2 bases, and 3 bases lay outside the gene matches. Here the CDR3 DNA reads TGCAGCGTTGAATCGGGACAGACTAACTATGGCTACACCTTC. Residues: CSVESGQTNYGYTF.

The rearrangement joins TRBV28 to TRBJ1-2; a possible D gene is TRBD1 (5 bases). Trimming took off 3 bases at V and 4 bases at J, with 15 bases between the two ends. The CDR3 is 15 amino acids. Germline V gives CDR1 MDHEN, CDR2 SYDVKM. The CDR3 protein is CASSLGGRGFYGYTF. The CDR3 nucleotides read TGTGCCAGCAGTTTGGGGGGAAGGGGCTTCTATGGCTACACCTTC.

The rearrangement uses TRBV15 and TRBJ2-5; D is perhaps TRBD1 (5 bases). The V end lost 3 bases, the J end lost 5 bases, and 19 bases lay between the germline ends. CDR1 and CDR2 (germline): LNHNV, YYDKDF (reference sequence). CDR3 length: 16 residues. The CDR3 protein is CATSRSRQSPRETQYF. The CDR3, as DNA: TGTGCCACCAGCAGGTCACGACAGTCTCCACGGGAGACCCAGTACTTC.

CDR3 DNA: TGTGCCAGCAGCTTAACCGCGAGTATTACAGATACGCAGTATTTT. Translated: CASSLTASITDTQYF. The chain recombines TRBV7-3 with TRBJ2-3; D is undetermined. Germline CDR1 reads SGHTA; CDR2 reads FQGTGA. V lost 0 bases and J 3 bases, leaving 10 bases between the germline ends. This CDR3 has 15 residues.

Concerning this clone itself: Other nucleotide sequences in the sample specify the same CDR3. The V gene is TRBV6-5, the J gene TRBJ2-7; 9 bases agree with TRBD1. CDR1 and CDR2 (germline): MNHEY, SVGAGI. Unmatched junction bases numbered 4, after V lost 6 bases and J lost 1 base. The CDR3 runs 14 residues. CDR3 in amino acids: CASRDRGGSYEQYF. The CDR3 DNA is TGTGCCAGCAGAGACAGGGGGGGGTCCTACGAGCAGTACTTC.

The chain uses TRBV29-1 and TRBJ2-3; D uncertain. V lost 7 bases, J lost 3 bases, and 14 bases lay in between. The germline gives CDR1 SQVTM, CDR2 ANQGSEA. The CDR3 length is 13 residues. The CDR3: CSGVAAETDTQYF. In nucleotides, the CDR3 is TGCAGCGGTGTTGCGGCAGAAACAGATACGCAGTATTTT.

This sequence joins TRBV7-2 and TRBJ1-2; 12 nucleotides match TRBD1. The length of the CDR3 is 17 residues. Looked up from germline, CDR1 is SGHTA and CDR2 is FQGNSA. The V gene end was trimmed by 0 bases and the J gene end by 3 bases; junction bases not matched to a gene: 5. The CDR3 bases are TGTGCCAGCAGCTTAGCGGGACAGGGGGCGCGGGACTATGGCTACACCTTC. This sequence encodes CASSLAGQGARDYGYTF. The full variable domain, completed using reference TRBV7-2 and TRBJ1-2, is GAGVSQSPSNKVTEKGKDVELRCDPISGHTALYWYRQSLGQGLEFLIYFQGNSAPDKSGLPSDRFSAERTGGSVSTLTIQRTQQEDSAVYLCASSLAGQGARDYGYTFGSGTRLTVV.

CDR3 sequence reads: CASSPMGGSTEAFF. Written as DNA, the CDR3 is TGTGCCAGCAGCCCCATGGGGGGAAGTACTGAAGCTTTCTTT. The V and J genes are TRBV3-1 (or the pseudogene TRBV3-2) and TRBJ1-1; tentative D call: TRBD1 (5 bases). The length of the CDR3 is 14 residues. Trimming cost V 4 bases and J 5 bases, with 14 bases left between them. Germline values: CDR1 LGHDT, CDR2 YNNKEL (reference sequence).

The J gene is TRBJ1-3, the V gene TRBV7-9; D possibly corresponds to TRBD1 (5 bases). The CDR3 has 15 amino acids. Looked up from germline, CDR1 is SEHNR and CDR2 is FQNEAQ (reference sequence). V was shortened by 3 bases and J by 2 bases, with 11 bases between the two germline ends. This CDR3 reads CASSFGGVAGNTIYF. The CDR3 coding sequence is TGTGCCAGCAGCTTTGGGGGGGTCGCTGGAAACACCATATATTTT.

The chain is built from TRBV4-1 and TRBJ1-4, with a possible D match to TRBD1 (5 bases). Trimming shortened V by 6 bases and J by 7 bases, and 12 bases separated the two germline ends. The CDR3 is 13 residues long. CDR1 and CDR2 from the germline V gene are MGHRA and YSYEKL. The DNA for the CDR3 is TGCGCCAGCAGGACGGGGGGTAGTGAAAAACTGTTTTTT. Its translation: CASRTGGSEKLFF.

The CDR3 spells CASSLVASGDNEQFF. CDR3 nucleotide sequence: TGTGCCAGCAGCTTAGTGGCTAGCGGTGACAATGAGCAGTTCTTC. This chain uses TRBV7-2 with TRBJ2-1; 7 bases match TRBD2. The CDR3 sequence is 15 residues long. V shed 1 base and J 5 bases; nucleotides not matched to a gene: 5. Germline CDR1 is SGHTA and CDR2 is FQGNSA.

The V call is TRBV25-1, the J call TRBJ2-5, with TRBD2 matching over 9 bases. In germline, CDR1 is MGHDK, CDR2 SYGVNS. This CDR3 is built from 17 residues. The V gene end was trimmed by 4 bases and the J gene end by 5 bases; junction bases not matched to a gene: 14. CDR3 in DNA: TGTGCCAGCAGTGGGATTCCGGGACTAGCCAACAGCGAGACCCAGTACTTC. Translating it yields CASSGIPGLANSETQYF.

The chain joins TRBV6-5 to TRBJ1-1, with D perhaps TRBD1 (5 bases). V was clipped by 6 bases and J by 6 bases, with 17 bases between them. The CDR3 is 14 residues long. Per the germline V gene, CDR1 is MNHEY and CDR2 is SVGAGI. CDR3 nucleotides: TGTGCCAGCAGGCTGGCGGGGGAGTGGGCTGAAGCTTTCTTT. Translation: CASRLAGEWAEAFF.

The V call is TRBV19, the J call TRBJ1-2; 12 bases map to TRBD1. CDR1 LNHDA and CDR2 SQIVND come from the germline V gene (reference sequence). Losses at the gene ends were 7 bases for V and 4 bases for J; bases not matched to a gene: 10. This CDR3 contains 16 residues. As DNA, the CDR3 is TGTGCCAGTACCACGGCCGGGACAGGGGGCCGCTATGGCTACACCTTC. Its protein product is CASTTAGTGGRYGYTF.

The chain uses TRBV7-9 and TRBJ1-1; D not certain. CDR1 is SEHNR and CDR2 is FQNEAQ in the germline V gene (reference sequence). CDR3 size: 16 residues. Trimming stripped 2 bases from V and 0 bases from J, with 13 bases between. CDR3 loop: CASSLSALSLNTEAFF. DNA of the CDR3: TGTGCCAGCAGCTTAAGTGCGTTGAGTTTGAACACTGAAGCTTTCTTT.

V and J are TRBV3-1 (or the pseudogene TRBV3-2) and TRBJ1-2; D is unclear. Germline lookup yields CDR1 LGHDT and CDR2 YNNKEL (reference sequence). Trimming cost V 1 base and J 8 bases, with 8 bases left between them. The CDR3 spans 12 residues. The DNA for the CDR3 is TGTGCCAGCAGCCAAGGGCGGCAAGGCTACACCTTC. This encodes CASSQGRQGYTF.

The chain has TRBV5-4 and TRBJ2-7; 9 bases map to TRBD1. V lost 2 bases and J lost 6; bases outside the gene matches: 6. CDR1 and CDR2 (germline): SGHNT, YYREEE (reference sequence). The CDR3 has 14 amino acids. CDR3 bases: TGTGCCAGCAGCTTCGGGACAGGGTTAGGCGAGCAGTACTTC. Amino acid sequence: CASSFGTGLGEQYF.

The rearrangement uses TRBV28 and TRBJ2-3; 8 bases are shared with TRBD2. Losses at the gene ends were 7 bases for V and 1 base for J; bases not matched to a gene: 10. The CDR3 is 16 amino acids. The germline V gene has CDR1 MDHEN and CDR2 SYDVKM. CDR3 DNA: TGTGCCAGCACCCCTCCCGGGGGGGCGGGCACAGATACGCAGTATTTT. It specifies CASTPPGGAGTDTQYF.

The genes are TRBV3-1 (or the pseudogene TRBV3-2) and TRBJ2-7, with D perhaps TRBD2 (5 bases). Germline-derived CDR1 and CDR2 are LGHDT and YNNKEL (reference sequence). This CDR3 is built from 14 residues. V dropped 4 bases and J dropped 2 bases, with 12 bases sitting between them. The CDR3 is CASSRRLPPYEQYF. DNA of the CDR3: TGTGCCAGCAGCCGGAGGTTACCCCCCTACGAGCAGTACTTC.

The V and J genes are TRBV20-1 and TRBJ2-1; D is possibly TRBD2 (6 bases). Germline V gives CDR1 DFQATT, CDR2 SNEGSKA (reference sequence). This CDR3 region has 16 residues. V lost 3 bases and J lost 10, with 25 bases in between. The CDR3 nucleotides read TGCAGTGCTAGTTCTACGGGGCTAGCGAGCAGTACGGAGCAGTTCTTC. Its protein product is CSASSTGLASSTEQFF.

The V and J genes are TRBV21-1 and TRBJ1-2; the D call in the table, TRBD1, was not verified against the DNA. TRBV21-1 is a pseudogene. The CDR3 is 14 residues long. CDR3 in DNA: TGTGCCAGCGCTAACAGGGGGCTGCATGGTGGCTACACCTTC. Protein product: CASANRGLHGGYTF.

This clone showed up just a few times. The chain is built from TRBV6-2 or TRBV6-3 and TRBJ1-2, with a tentative D call TRBD1 (5 bases). Germline loops: CDR1 MNHEY, CDR2 SVGEGT. V was clipped by 5 bases and J by 2 bases, with 9 bases between them. This CDR3 comprises 13 residues. For the CDR3, the DNA is TGTGCCAGCAGTAGGGACTTGAACTATGGCTACACCTTC. This codes for CASSRDLNYGYTF.

This sequence joins TRBV6-5 and TRBJ1-3; 7 bases line up with TRBD1. This CDR3 region has 14 residues. Germline V CDR1 and CDR2: MNHEY, SVGAGI. After removal of 5 bases from V and 0 bases from J, the junction contained 1 base not matched to a gene. The CDR3 reads CASSPGGSGNTIYF. The CDR3, as DNA: TGTGCCAGCAGTCCAGGGGGCTCTGGAAACACCATATATTTT.

The chain has TRBV6-5 and TRBJ2-1; 8 nucleotides line up with TRBD1. Germline loops: CDR1 MNHEY, CDR2 SVGAGI. The CDR3 length is 15 residues. J lost 4 bases, V lost 6 bases, and 8 bases had no gene match. CDR3 residues: CASRKGTGTYNEQFF. The DNA for the CDR3 is TGTGCCAGCAGAAAGGGGACAGGTACTTACAATGAGCAGTTCTTC.

V gene TRBV4-1 combines with J gene TRBJ2-7; D is undetermined. The V end was cut by 0 bases, the J end by 10 bases, with 13 bases between. The CDR3 totals 13 residues. Germline CDR1 is MGHRA and CDR2 is YSYEKL. DNA for the CDR3: TGCGCCAGCAGCCAAGACCCGGAGACCCCACAGTACTTC. This encodes CASSQDPETPQYF.